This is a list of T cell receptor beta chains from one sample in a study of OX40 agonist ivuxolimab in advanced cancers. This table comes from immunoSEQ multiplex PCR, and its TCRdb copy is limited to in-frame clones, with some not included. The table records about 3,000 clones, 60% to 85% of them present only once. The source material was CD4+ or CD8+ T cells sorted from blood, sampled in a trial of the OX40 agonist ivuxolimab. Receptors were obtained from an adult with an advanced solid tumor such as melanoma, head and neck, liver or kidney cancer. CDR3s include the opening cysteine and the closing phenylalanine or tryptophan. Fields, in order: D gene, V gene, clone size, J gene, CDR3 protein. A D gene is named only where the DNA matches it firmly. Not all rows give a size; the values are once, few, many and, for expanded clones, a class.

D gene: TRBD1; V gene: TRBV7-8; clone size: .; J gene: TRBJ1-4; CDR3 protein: CASSSGQGAYPTNEKLFF
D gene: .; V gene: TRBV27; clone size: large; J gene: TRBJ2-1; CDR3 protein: CASRGNEQFF
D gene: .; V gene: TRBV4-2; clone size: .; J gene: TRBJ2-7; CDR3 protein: CASSQEPAYEQYF
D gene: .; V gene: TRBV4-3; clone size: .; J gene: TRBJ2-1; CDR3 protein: CASSQELLGRAGDNEQFF
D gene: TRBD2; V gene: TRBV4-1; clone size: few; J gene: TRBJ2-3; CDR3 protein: CASSQEGLAGTDTQYF
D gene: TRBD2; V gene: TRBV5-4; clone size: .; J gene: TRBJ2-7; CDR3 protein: CASSPGRGAGYEQYF
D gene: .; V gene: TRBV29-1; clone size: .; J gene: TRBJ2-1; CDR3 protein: CSVGGVSYNEQFF
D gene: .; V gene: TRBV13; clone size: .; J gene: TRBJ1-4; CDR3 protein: CASSLAVSRATNEKLFF
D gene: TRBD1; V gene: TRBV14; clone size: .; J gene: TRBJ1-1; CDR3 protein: CASSARTGGASTEAFF
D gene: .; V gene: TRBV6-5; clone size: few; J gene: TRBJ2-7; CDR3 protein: CASRSGLYEQYF
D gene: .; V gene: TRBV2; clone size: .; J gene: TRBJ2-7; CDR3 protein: CASIPGQSYEQYF
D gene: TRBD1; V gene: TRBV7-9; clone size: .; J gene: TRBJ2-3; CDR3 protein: CASSSEPTGFTDTQYF
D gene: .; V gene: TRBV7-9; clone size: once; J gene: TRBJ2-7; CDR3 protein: CASSLAGPYEQYF
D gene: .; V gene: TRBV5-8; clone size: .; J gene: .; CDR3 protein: CASSLRSHTYEQYF
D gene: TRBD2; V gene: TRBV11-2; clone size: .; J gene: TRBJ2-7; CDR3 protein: CASSPLAGGPYEQYF
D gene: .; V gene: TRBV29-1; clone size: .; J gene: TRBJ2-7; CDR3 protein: CSVFGLSYEQYF
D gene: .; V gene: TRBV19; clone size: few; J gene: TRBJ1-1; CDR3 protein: CASSSGVGNTEAFF
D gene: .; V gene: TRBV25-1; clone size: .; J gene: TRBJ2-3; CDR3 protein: CASGSQGYTQYF
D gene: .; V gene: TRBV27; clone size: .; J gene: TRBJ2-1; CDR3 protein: CASSFRDNPYNEQFF
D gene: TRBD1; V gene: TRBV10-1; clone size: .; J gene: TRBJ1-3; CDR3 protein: CASSSSRGQVGNTIYF
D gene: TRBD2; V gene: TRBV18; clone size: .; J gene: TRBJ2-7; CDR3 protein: CASSPGLADYEQYF
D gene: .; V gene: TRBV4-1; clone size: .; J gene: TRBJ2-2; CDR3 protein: CASSQELAPQGGELFF
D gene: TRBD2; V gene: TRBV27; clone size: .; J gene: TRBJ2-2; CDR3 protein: CASSNLAGGYTGELFF
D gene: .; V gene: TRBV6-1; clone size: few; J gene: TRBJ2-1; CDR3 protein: CASSEKTYSLDEQFF
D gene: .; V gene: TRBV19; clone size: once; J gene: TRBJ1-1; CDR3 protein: CASSIGMNTEAFF